These 3 T cell receptor beta chains originate from one sample sequenced in a study of blood T cell repertoires in COVID-19. TCRdb's copy holds only in-frame clones and misses some; the assay was immunoSEQ multiplex PCR. The sample includes about 120,000 clones, roughly nine tenths of them seen just once. Sequenced: peripheral blood. These TCRs come from a man between 65 and 85 years old with active or convalescent COVID-19.

The rearrangement joins TRBV10-3 to TRBJ2-5, with D possibly TRBD1 on 6 matching bases. Trimming stripped 11 bases from V and 0 bases from J, with 13 bases between. CDR3 length: 13 residues. CDR1 ENHRY and CDR2 SYGVKD come from the germline V gene. This CDR3 reads CAVSRGYQETQYF. CDR3 nucleotide sequence: TGTGCCGTGAGCAGGGGCTACCAAGAGACCCAGTACTTC.

V and J are TRBV27 and TRBJ2-3; 11 nucleotides line up with TRBD2. The ends lost 5 bases at V and 4 bases at J; junction bases unmatched: 8. CDR1 and CDR2 (germline): MNHEY, SMNVEV (reference sequence). This CDR3 contains 16 residues. Written as DNA, the CDR3 is TGTGCCAGCAGTCTCTATACTAGCGGGAGTGCAGATACGCAGTATTTT. It translates to CASSLYTSGSADTQYF.

The chain carries TRBV5-1 and TRBJ2-3; the D is unclear. Germline-derived CDR1 and CDR2 are SGHRS and YFSETQ. V gave up 6 bases and J gave up 1 base, with 12 bases separating them. The CDR3 is 14 residues long. The DNA of the CDR3 is TGCGCCAGCACCAGGCAGCCTGGCACAGATACGCAGTATTTT. Translation gives CASTRQPGTDTQYF. The full variable domain, its missing parts supplied by reference TRBV5-1 and TRBJ2-3, is KAGVTQTPRYLIKTRGQQVTLSCSPISGHRSVSWYQQTPGQGLQFLFEYFSETQRNKGNFPGRFSGRQFSNSRSEMNVSTLELGDSALYLCASTRQPGTDTQYFGPGTRLTVL.